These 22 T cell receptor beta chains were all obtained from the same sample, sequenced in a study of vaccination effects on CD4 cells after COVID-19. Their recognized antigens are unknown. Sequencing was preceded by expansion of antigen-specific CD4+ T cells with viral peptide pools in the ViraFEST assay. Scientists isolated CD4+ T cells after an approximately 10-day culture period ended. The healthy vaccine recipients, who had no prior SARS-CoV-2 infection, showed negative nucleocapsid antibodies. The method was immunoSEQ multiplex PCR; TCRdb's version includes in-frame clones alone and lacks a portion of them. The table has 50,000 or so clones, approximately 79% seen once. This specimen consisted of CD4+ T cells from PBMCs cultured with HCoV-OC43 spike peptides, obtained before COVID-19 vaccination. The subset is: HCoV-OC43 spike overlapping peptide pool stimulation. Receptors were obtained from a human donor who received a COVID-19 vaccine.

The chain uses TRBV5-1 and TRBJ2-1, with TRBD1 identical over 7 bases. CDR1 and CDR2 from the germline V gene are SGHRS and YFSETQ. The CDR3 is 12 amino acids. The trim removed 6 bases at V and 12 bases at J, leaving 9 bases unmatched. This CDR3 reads CASKFEGARQFF. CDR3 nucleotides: TGCGCCAGCAAGTTCGAGGGGGCGAGGCAGTTCTTC.

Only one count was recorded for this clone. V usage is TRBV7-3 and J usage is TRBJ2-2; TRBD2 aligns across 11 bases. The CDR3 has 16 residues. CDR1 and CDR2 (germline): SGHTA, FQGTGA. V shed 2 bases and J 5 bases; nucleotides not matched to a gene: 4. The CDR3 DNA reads TGTGCCAGCAGCTTAGTCCTAGCGGGGGGTACCGGGGAGCTGTTTTTT. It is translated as CASSLVLAGGTGELFF.

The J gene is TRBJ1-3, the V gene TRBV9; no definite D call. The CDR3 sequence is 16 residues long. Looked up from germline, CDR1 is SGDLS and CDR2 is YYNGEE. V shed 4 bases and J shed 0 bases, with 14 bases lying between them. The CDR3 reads CASSFGRSSSGNTIYF. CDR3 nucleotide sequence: TGTGCCAGCAGCTTTGGACGGTCGAGCTCTGGAAACACCATATATTTT. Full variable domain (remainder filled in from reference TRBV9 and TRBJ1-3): DSGVTQTPKHLITATGQRVTLRCSPRSGDLSVYWYQQSLDQGLQFLIQYYNGEERAKGNILERFSAQQFPDLHSELNLSSLELGDSALYFCASSFGRSSSGNTIYFGEGSWLTVV.

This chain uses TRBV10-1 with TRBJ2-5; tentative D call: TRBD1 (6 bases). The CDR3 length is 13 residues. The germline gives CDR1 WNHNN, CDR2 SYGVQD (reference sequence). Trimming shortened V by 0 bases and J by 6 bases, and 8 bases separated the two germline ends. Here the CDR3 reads CASSESGTKTQYF. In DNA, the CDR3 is TGCGCCAGCAGTGAGTCCGGGACAAAGACCCAGTACTTC.

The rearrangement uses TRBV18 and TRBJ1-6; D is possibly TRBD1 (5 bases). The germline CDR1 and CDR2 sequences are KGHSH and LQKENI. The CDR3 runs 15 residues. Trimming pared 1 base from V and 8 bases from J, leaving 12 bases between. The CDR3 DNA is TGTGCCAGCTCACCACAGCGGGGCAGCGATTCACCCCTCCACTTT. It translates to CASSPQRGSDSPLHF.

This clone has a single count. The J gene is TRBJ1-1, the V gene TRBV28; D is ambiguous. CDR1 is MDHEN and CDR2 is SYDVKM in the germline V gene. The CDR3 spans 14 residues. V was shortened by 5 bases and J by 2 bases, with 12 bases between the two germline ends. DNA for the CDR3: TGTGCCAGCAGTCCCTCCGGGTTCAACACTGAAGCTTTCTTT. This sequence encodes CASSPSGFNTEAFF.

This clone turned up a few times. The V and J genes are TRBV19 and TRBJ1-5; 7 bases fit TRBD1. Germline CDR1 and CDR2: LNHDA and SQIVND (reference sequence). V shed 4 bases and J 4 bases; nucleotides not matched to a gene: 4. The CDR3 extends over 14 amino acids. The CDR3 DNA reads TGTGCCAGTAGTACCCAGGGGGATAATCAGCCCCAGCATTTT. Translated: CASSTQGDNQPQHF. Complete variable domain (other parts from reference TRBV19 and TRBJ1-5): DGGITQSPKYLFRKEGQNVTLSCEQNLNHDAMYWYRQDPGQGLRLIYYSQIVNDFQKGDIAEGYSVSREKKESFPLTVTSAQKNPTAFYLCASSTQGDNQPQHFGDGTRLSIL.

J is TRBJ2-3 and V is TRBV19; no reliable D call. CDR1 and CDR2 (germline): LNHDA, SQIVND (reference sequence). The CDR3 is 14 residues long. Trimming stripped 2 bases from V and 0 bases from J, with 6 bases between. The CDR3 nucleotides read TGTGCCAGTAGTATAACGGCTAGCACAGATACGCAGTATTTT. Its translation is CASSITASTDTQYF.

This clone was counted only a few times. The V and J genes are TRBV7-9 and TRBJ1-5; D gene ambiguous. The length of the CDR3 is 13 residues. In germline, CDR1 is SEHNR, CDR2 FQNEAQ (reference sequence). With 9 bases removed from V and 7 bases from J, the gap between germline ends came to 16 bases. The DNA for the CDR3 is TGTGCCAGTTCGGAGGTTGCGGGGCAGCCCCAGCATTTT. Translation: CASSEVAGQPQHF.

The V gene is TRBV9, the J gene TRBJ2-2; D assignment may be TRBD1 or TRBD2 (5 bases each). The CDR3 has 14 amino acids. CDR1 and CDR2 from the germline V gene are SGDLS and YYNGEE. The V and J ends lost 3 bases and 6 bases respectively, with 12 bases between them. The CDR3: CASSESPGPGELFF. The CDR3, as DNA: TGTGCCAGCAGCGAGAGCCCGGGACCCGGGGAGCTGTTTTTT.

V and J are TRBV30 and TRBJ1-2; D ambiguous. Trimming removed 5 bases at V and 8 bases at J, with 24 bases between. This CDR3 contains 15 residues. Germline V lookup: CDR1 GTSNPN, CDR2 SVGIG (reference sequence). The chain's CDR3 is CAWRVVGSGIGGYTF. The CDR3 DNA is TGTGCCTGGCGGGTTGTTGGGTCCGGAATTGGGGGCTACACCTTC.

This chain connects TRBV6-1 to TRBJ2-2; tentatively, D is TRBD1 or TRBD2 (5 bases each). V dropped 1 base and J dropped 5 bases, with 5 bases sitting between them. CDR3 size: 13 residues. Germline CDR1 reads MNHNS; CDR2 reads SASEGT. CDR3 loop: CASSEGGTGELFF. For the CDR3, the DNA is TGTGCCAGCAGTGAAGGGGGGACCGGGGAGCTGTTTTTT.

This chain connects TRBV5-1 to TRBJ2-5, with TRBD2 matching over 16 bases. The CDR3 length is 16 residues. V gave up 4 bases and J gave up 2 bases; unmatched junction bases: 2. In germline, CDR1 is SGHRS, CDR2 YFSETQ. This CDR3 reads CASSLGLAGGQETQYF. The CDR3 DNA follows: TGCGCCAGCAGCCTGGGACTAGCGGGGGGGCAAGAGACCCAGTACTTC.

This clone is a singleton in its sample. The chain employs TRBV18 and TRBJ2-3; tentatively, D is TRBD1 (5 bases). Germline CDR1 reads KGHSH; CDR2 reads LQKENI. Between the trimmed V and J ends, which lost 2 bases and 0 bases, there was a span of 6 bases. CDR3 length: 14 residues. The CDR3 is CASSPAGSTDTQYF. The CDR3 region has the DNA TGTGCCAGCTCACCAGCAGGGAGCACAGATACGCAGTATTTT. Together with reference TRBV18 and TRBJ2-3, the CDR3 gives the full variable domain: NAGVMQNPRHLVRRRGQEARLRCSPMKGHSHVYWYRQLPEEGLKFMVYLQKENIIDESGMPKERFSAEFPKEGPSILRIQQVVRGDSAAYFCASSPAGSTDTQYFGPGTRLTVL.

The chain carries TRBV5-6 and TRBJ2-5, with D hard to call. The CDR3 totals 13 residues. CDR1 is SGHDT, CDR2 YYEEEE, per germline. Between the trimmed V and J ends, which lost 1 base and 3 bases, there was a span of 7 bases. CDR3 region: CASSLWPEETQYF. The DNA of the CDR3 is TGTGCCAGCAGCTTGTGGCCAGAAGAGACCCAGTACTTC. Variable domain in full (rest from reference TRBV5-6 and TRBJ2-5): DAGVTQSPTHLIKTRGQQVTLRCSPKSGHDTVSWYQQALGQGPQFIFQYYEEEERQRGNFPDRFSGHQFPNYSSELNVNALLLGDSALYLCASSLWPEETQYFGPGTRLLVL.

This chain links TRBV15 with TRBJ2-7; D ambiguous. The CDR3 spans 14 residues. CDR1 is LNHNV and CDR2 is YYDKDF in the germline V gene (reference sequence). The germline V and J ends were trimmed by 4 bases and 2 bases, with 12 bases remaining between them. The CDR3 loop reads CATSKYPETYEQYV. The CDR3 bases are TGTGCCACCAGCAAATACCCTGAGACCTACGAGCAGTACGTC.

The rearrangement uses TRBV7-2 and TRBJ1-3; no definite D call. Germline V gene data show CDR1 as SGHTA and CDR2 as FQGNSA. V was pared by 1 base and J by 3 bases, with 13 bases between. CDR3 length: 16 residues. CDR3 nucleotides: TGTGCCAGCAGCTTAGACGGCACCGGACGTGGAAACACCATATATTTT. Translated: CASSLDGTGRGNTIYF.

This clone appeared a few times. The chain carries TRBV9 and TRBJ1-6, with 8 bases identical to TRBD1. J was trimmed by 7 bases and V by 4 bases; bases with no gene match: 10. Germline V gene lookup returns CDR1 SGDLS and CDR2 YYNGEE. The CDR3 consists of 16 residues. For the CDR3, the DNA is TGTGCCAGCAGCCTAAAGGGAGGACAGGGAAATTCACCCCTCCACTTT. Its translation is CASSLKGGQGNSPLHF.

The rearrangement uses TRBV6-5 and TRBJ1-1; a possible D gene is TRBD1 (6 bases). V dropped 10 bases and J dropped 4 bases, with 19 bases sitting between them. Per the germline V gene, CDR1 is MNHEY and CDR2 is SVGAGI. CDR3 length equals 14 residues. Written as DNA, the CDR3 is TGTGCCACCGAACAGGGAAATGAGGCCACTGAAGCTTTCTTT. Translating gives CATEQGNEATEAFF.

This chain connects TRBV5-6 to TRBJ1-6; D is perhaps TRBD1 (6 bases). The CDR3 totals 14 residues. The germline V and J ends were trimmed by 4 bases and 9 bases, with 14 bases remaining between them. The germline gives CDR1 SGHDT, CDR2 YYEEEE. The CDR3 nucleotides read TGTGCCAGCAGCATTGGAGGGGGTAGTTCACCCCTCCACTTT. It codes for CASSIGGGSSPLHF.

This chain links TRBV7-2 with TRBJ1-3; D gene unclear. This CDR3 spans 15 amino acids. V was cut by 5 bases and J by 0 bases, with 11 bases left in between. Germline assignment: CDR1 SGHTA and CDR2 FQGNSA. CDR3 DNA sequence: TGTGCCAGCAGCCCGGACGGACTCTCTGGAAACACCATATATTTT. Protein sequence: CASSPDGLSGNTIYF.

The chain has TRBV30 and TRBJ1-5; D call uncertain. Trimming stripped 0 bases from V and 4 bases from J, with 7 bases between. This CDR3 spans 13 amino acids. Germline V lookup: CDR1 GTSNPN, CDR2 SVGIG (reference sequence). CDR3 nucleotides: TGTGCCTGGAGTGTGGACCGGAATCAGCCCCAGCATTTT. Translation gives CAWSVDRNQPQHF.